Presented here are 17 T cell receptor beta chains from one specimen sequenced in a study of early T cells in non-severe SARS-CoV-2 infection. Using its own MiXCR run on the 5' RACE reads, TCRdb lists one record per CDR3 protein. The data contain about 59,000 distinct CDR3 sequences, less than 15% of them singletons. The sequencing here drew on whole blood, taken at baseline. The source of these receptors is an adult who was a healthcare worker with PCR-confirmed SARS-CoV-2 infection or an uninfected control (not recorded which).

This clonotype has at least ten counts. The CDR3 loop reads CASNRPGMGPPEAFF. The CDR3 region has the DNA TGTGCCAGCAACCGCCCGGGAATGGGGCCTCCTGAAGCTTTCTTT. The rearrangement joins TRBV28 to TRBJ1-1; D is possibly TRBD1 (5 bases). CDR3 length: 15 amino acids. Germline CDR1 is MDHEN and CDR2 is SYDVKM. V lost 7 bases and J lost 6, with 21 bases in between.

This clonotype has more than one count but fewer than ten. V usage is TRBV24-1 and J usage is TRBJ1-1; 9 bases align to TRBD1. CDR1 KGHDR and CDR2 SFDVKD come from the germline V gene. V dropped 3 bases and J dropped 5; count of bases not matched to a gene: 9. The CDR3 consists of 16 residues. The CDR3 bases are TGTGCCACCAGTGATATGGGACAGGGTGGAGGGACTGAAGCTTTCTTT. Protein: CATSDMGQGGGTEAFF.

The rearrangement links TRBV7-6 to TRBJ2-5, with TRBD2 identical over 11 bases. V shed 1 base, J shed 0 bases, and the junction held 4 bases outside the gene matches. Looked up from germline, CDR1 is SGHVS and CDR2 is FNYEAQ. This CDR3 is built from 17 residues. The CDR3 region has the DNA TGTGCCAGCAGCTTAGGTGGACTAGCGGGCTACCAAGAGACCCAGTACTTC. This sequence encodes CASSLGGLAGYQETQYF.

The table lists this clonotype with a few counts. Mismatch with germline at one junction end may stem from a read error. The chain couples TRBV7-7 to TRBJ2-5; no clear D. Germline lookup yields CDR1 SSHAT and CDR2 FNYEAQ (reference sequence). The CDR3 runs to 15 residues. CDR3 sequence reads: CASSIGLSGQETQYF. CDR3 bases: TGTGCTAGCAGCATAGGCCTATCGGGCCAAGAGACCCAGTACTTC.

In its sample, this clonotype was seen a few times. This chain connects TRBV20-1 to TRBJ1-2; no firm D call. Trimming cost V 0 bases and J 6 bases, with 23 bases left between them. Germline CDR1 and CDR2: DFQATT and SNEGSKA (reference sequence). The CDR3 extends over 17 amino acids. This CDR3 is CSARDLRQVTQPDGYTF. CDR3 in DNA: TGCAGTGCTAGAGATTTAAGGCAAGTGACCCAGCCCGATGGCTACACCTTC.

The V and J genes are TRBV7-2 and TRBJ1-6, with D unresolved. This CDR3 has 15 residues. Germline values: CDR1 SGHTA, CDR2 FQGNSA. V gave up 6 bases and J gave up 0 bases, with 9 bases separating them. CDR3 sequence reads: CASSSSPSYNSPLHF. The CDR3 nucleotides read TGTGCCAGCAGTTCCAGTCCCTCCTATAATTCACCCCTCCACTTT.

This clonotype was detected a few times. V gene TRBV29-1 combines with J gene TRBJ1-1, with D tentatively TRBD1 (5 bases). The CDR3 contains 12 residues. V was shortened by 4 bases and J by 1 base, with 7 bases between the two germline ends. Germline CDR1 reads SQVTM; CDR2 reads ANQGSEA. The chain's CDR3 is CSVGQWNTEAFF. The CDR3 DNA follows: TGCAGCGTTGGACAGTGGAACACTGAAGCTTTCTTT.

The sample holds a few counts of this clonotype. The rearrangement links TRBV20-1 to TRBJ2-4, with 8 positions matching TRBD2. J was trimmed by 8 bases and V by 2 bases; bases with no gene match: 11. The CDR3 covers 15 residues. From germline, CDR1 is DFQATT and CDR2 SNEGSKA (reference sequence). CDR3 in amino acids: CSARPSGLIGHIQYF. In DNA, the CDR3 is TGCAGTGCTAGACCTAGCGGGTTAATCGGGCACATTCAGTACTTC.

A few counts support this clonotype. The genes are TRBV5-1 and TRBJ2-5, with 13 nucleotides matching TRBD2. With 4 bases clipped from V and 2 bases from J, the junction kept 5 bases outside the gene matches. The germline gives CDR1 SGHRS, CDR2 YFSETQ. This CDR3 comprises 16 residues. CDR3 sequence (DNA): TGCGCCAGCAGCCCTGGGACTAGCGGGATTCAAGAGACCCAGTACTTC. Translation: CASSPGTSGIQETQYF.

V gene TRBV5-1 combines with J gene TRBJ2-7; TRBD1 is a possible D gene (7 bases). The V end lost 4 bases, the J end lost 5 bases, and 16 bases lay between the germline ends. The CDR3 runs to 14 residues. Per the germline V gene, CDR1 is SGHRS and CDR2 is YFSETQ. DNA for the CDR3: TGCGCCAGCAGCCCGGGCCGGGGGACAGACGAGCAGTACTTC. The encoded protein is CASSPGRGTDEQYF.

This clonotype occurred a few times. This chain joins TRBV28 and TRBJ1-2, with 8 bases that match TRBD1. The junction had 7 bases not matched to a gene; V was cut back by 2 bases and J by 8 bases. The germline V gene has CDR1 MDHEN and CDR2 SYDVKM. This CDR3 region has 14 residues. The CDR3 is CASSLPHRGDGYTF. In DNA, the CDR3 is TGTGCCAGCAGTTTACCCCACAGGGGGGACGGCTACACCTTC.

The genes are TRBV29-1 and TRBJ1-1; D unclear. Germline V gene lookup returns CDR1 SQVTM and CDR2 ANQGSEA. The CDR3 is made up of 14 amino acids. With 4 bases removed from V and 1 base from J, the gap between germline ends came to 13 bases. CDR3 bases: TGCAGCGTTGTTCGGATTTTCGGGAACACTGAAGCTTTCTTT. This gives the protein CSVVRIFGNTEAFF.

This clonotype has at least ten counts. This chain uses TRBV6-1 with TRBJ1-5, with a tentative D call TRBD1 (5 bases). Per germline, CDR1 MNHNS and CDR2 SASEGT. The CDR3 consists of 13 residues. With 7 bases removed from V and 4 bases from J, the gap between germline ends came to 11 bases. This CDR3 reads CASTRDLNQPQHF. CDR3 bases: TGTGCCAGCACTCGGGACCTTAATCAGCCCCAGCATTTT.

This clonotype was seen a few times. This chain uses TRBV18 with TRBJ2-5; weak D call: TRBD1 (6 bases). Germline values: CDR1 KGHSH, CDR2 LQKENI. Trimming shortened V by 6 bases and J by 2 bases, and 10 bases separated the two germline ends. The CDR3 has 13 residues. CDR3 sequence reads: CASSGTQQETQYF. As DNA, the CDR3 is TGTGCCAGCTCCGGGACACAGCAAGAGACCCAGTACTTC.

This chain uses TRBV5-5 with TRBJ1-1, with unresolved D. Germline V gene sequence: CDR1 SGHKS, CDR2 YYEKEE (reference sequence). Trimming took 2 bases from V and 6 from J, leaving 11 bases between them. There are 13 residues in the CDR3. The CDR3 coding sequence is TGTGCCAGCAGCTTACAGCTAAACCCTGAAGCTTTCTTT. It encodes CASSLQLNPEAFF.

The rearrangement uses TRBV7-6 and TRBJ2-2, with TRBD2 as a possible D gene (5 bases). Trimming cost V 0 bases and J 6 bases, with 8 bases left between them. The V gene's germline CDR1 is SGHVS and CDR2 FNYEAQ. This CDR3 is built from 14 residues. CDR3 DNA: TGTGCCAGCAGCTTAGCGCAGAGGGCCGGGGAGCTGTTTTTT. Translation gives CASSLAQRAGELFF.

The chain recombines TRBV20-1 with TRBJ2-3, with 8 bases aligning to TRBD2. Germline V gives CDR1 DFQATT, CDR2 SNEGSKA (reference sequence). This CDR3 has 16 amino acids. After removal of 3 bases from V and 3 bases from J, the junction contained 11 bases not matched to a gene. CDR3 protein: CSARTSASSGTDTQYF. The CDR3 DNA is TGCAGTGCTAGGACTTCGGCGTCTAGCGGGACAGATACGCAGTATTTT.